The 14 T cell receptor beta chains reported below all come from one sample, sequenced in a study of blood T cell repertoires in COVID-19. Assay: immunoSEQ multiplex PCR; the TCRdb copy retains only in-frame clones and omits some. Among about 280,000 clones listed, around 90% were seen once. What was sequenced was peripheral blood. The receptor source for this set is a woman between 45 and 65 years old who had recovered from COVID-19.

CDR3 sequence: CAGTTSRNEQFF. Here the CDR3 DNA reads TGTGCCGGGACAACTAGTAGAAATGAGCAGTTCTTC. The chain joins TRBV7-9 to TRBJ2-1, with TRBD1 as a possible D gene (6 bases). Germline V gene lookup returns CDR1 SEHNR and CDR2 FQNEAQ (reference sequence). CDR3 size: 12 residues. The V end lost 11 bases, the J end lost 7 bases, and 15 bases lay between the germline ends.

V and J are TRBV5-1 and TRBJ2-3; D not certain. This CDR3 comprises 17 residues. CDR1 and CDR2 from the germline V gene are SGHRS and YFSETQ. The V and J ends lost 0 bases and 6 bases respectively, with 20 bases between them. As DNA, the CDR3 is TGCGCCAGCAGCTTGGTAGCCGTTGGCAGAAGCGACGATACGCAGTATTTT. This encodes CASSLVAVGRSDDTQYF.

The chain is built from TRBV30 and TRBJ2-3; TRBD2 matches 8 bases. Trimming at V came to 2 bases and at J to 3 bases, leaving 4 bases not matched to a gene. The CDR3 is 14 residues long. Germline-derived CDR1 and CDR2 are GTSNPN and SVGIG (reference sequence). DNA for the CDR3: TGTGCCTGGAGTACAACGGGAGGGACAGATACGCAGTATTTT. This gives the protein CAWSTTGGTDTQYF. The full variable domain, completed using reference TRBV30 and TRBJ2-3, is SQTIHQWPATLVQPVGSPLSLECTVEGTSNPNLYWYRQAAGRGLQLLFYSVGIGQISSEVPQNLSASRPQDRQFILSSKKLLLSDSGFYLCAWSTTGGTDTQYFGPGTRLTVL.

This chain uses TRBV7-8 with TRBJ2-7; TRBD1 matches at 10 bases. This CDR3 has 15 amino acids. The V gene's germline CDR1 is SGHVS and CDR2 FQNEAQ. The junction had 6 bases not matched to a gene; V was cut back by 3 bases and J by 4 bases. Here the CDR3 DNA reads TGTGCCAGCAGCTTGGGACAGGGGATAAAATACGAGCAGTACTTC. Translation gives CASSLGQGIKYEQYF.

This clone was observed a single time. The chain is built from TRBV7-2 and TRBJ2-7, with D perhaps matching TRBD2 (6 bases). V was trimmed by 1 base and J by 3 bases, leaving 10 bases between them. Germline CDR1 is SGHTA and CDR2 is FQGNSA. The CDR3 is made up of 14 amino acids. The CDR3 spells CASSLVPAGYEQYF. For the CDR3, the DNA is TGTGCCAGCAGCTTAGTCCCAGCGGGCTACGAGCAGTACTTC.

The chain employs TRBV6-5 and TRBJ1-1; D remains ambiguous. The CDR3 covers 13 residues. Germline V CDR1 and CDR2: MNHEY, SVGAGI. Deletions cut 6 bases from V and 0 bases from J, with 8 bases between. DNA for the CDR3: TGTGCCAGCAGGGAGCCCATGAACACTGAAGCTTTCTTT. Protein: CASREPMNTEAFF.

This rearrangement joins TRBV21-1 to TRBJ1-1; TRBD1, as called in the table, went unchecked against the DNA. TRBV21-1 is a recognized pseudogene. The CDR3 covers 15 residues. The CDR3 DNA reads TGTGCCAGCAGCAAAGGGCGGCAGGGGAACACTGAAGCTTTCTTT. Translated: CASSKGRQGNTEAFF.

This clone was recorded once. The genes are TRBV5-1 and TRBJ2-1, with D uncertain. The CDR3 contains 13 residues. The germline V and J ends were trimmed by 0 bases and 9 bases, with 10 bases remaining between them. The germline V gene has CDR1 SGHRS and CDR2 YFSETQ. The CDR3 sequence is CASSLGPLSEQFF. The CDR3 bases are TGCGCCAGCAGCTTGGGGCCCCTCAGTGAGCAGTTCTTC.

The V gene is TRBV5-1, the J gene TRBJ1-1, with D hard to call. Trimming took off 0 bases at V and 5 bases at J, with 8 bases between the two ends. CDR1 SGHRS and CDR2 YFSETQ come from the germline V gene. The CDR3 is made up of 13 amino acids. CDR3 sequence reads: CASSLAFETEAFF. The DNA for the CDR3 is TGCGCCAGCAGCTTGGCCTTTGAGACTGAAGCTTTCTTT.

The gene calls are TRBV9 and TRBJ1-5; tentatively, D is TRBD1 (6 bases). V shed 4 bases and J shed 7 bases, with 18 bases lying between them. This CDR3 spans 15 amino acids. CDR1 is SGDLS and CDR2 is YYNGEE in the germline V gene. CDR3 nucleotides: TGTGCCAGCAGCACGACTGGACAGAGTAGCCAGCCCCAGCATTTT. This translates into CASSTTGQSSQPQHF.

The chain employs TRBV11-2 and TRBJ1-6; maybe TRBD1 (5 bases). Germline loops: CDR1 SGHAT, CDR2 FQNNGV. V was clipped by 5 bases and J by 11 bases, with 16 bases between them. CDR3 length: 14 amino acids. The CDR3 bases are TGTGCCAGCAGCCCCCCCGGGGGAAGGGCACCCCTCCACTTT. This encodes CASSPPGGRAPLHF.

This chain joins TRBV10-3 and TRBJ2-1, with TRBD1 identical over 9 bases. This CDR3 has 13 amino acids. The ends lost 6 bases at V and 7 bases at J; junction bases unmatched: 4. Germline assignment: CDR1 ENHRY and CDR2 SYGVKD. The CDR3 spells CAIRDRGGNEQFF. The CDR3 DNA follows: TGTGCCATCAGGGACAGGGGTGGGAATGAGCAGTTCTTC.

V and J are TRBV15 and TRBJ2-3; 9 nucleotides line up with TRBD1. J lost 3 bases, V lost 1 base, and 8 bases had no gene match. Germline CDR1 LNHNV, CDR2 YYDKDF (reference sequence). The CDR3 sequence is 17 residues long. CDR3 DNA sequence: TGTGCCACCAGCAGAGGACCCCCGGGACAGGGAACAGATACGCAGTATTTT. Its translation: CATSRGPPGQGTDTQYF.

The chain uses TRBV5-1 and TRBJ2-3; D may be TRBD2 (6 bases). The CDR3 contains 15 residues. V lost 0 bases and J lost 6, with 14 bases in between. The V gene's germline CDR1 is SGHRS and CDR2 YFSETQ. CDR3: CASSLALAPGDTQYF. CDR3 coding DNA: TGCGCCAGCAGCTTGGCTCTAGCGCCGGGGGATACGCAGTATTTT.